This T cell receptor (beta chain) was captured in a study of regulatory T cells in long-lasting Graves disease. Arm-PCR with iRepertoire HTBI primers amplified the CDR3 regions for these TCR beta libraries. TCRdb fed the multiplex PCR reads into MiXCR, producing one record per CDR3 protein. Of 450,000 to 600,000 distinct CDR3 sequences listed, less than 15% are singletons. V was clipped by 0 bases and J by 2 bases; unmatched bases: 1. CDR3 size: 16 residues. Per germline, CDR1 ENHRY and CDR2 SYGVKD. Time point given: newly diagnosed GD, antithyroid drugs for less than 3 months. From RNA extracted from PBMCs, the TCR library was made. This clonotype came up many times. This same sample was also part of a study on T cells in Graves' hyperthyroidism and ophthalmopathy. That investigation notes: Absence of ophthalmopathy progression within 18 months defined stable Graves' hyperthyroidism.

The specimen comprised peripheral blood mononuclear cells (PBMCs), sampled at new diagnosis, from a patient treated with antithyroid drugs. This chain connects TRBV10-3 to TRBJ1-5; TRBD1 matches at 10 bases. This sequence originates from a man under 40 with Graves disease. In DNA, the CDR3 is TGTGCCATCAGTGAGTCGGGGACAGGGGGCAATCAGCCCCAGCATTTT. Translating gives CAISESGTGGNQPQHF.